The 13 T cell receptor beta chains presented below share a single source sample, sequenced in a study of cytomegalovirus exposure and HLA in healthy donors. Primers: 60 Vbeta forward and 13 Jbeta reverse. TCRdb's table, derived via immunoSEQ multiplex PCR, lists solely in-frame clones and lacks some. This listing includes 160,000 or so clones. The source material was PBMCs. The source of these receptors is a man aged 25-45 years in good health and CMV-seronegative.

The V and J genes are TRBV7-8 and TRBJ1-5; D remains ambiguous. CDR1 and CDR2 from the germline V gene are SGHVS and FQNEAQ. Trimming left V 0 bases short and J 4 bases short, with 10 bases between. The CDR3 has 15 amino acids. The CDR3 spells CASSLAPPENQPQHF. The CDR3 DNA is TGTGCCAGCAGCTTAGCCCCGCCCGAGAATCAGCCCCAGCATTTT.

V is TRBV11-3 and J is TRBJ1-2; TRBD1 might be the D (5 bases). Trimming removed 0 bases from V and 2 bases from J, with 19 bases in between. This CDR3 contains 18 residues. In germline, CDR1 is SGHNT, CDR2 YENEEA. The CDR3 here is CASSLDTREGGQNYGYTF. The CDR3, as DNA: TGTGCCAGCAGCTTAGACACAAGAGAAGGCGGACAAAACTATGGCTACACCTTC.

The V gene is TRBV6-1, the J gene TRBJ2-7, with TRBD1 identical over 8 bases. V lost 8 bases and J lost 6; bases outside the gene matches: 9. The CDR3 runs to 13 residues. Looked up from germline, CDR1 is MNHNS and CDR2 is SASEGT. The CDR3 region is CASVLQGAGEQYF. CDR3 bases: TGTGCCAGCGTTCTCCAGGGGGCCGGCGAGCAGTACTTC.

The rearrangement uses TRBV5-1 and TRBJ2-7, with TRBD2 matching 8 bases. Trimming removed 3 bases from V and 4 bases from J; junction bases left unmatched: 9. CDR1 and CDR2 (germline): SGHRS, YFSETQ. The CDR3 is made up of 15 amino acids. CDR3 coding DNA: TGCGCCAGCAGCTCCCCTACTAGCGGAGCTTACGAGCAGTACTTC. It encodes CASSSPTSGAYEQYF. Drawing the rest from reference TRBV5-1 and TRBJ2-7, the complete variable domain is KAGVTQTPRYLIKTRGQQVTLSCSPISGHRSVSWYQQTPGQGLQFLFEYFSETQRNKGNFPGRFSGRQFSNSRSEMNVSTLELGDSALYLCASSSPTSGAYEQYFGPGTRLTVT.

The chain carries TRBV6-5 and TRBJ2-1, with TRBD2 matching over 7 bases. In germline, CDR1 is MNHEY, CDR2 SVGAGI. V lost 6 bases to trimming and J lost 6 bases; unmatched junction nucleotides: 11. CDR3 length: 15 amino acids. The CDR3 nucleotides read TGTGCCAGCAGCAAGCTAGGGAGGGGATCCAATGAGCAGTTCTTC. This translates into CASSKLGRGSNEQFF.

Worth noting for this clone: The CDR3 does not end in the conserved phenylalanine or tryptophan, so this is likely a read error. The chain couples TRBV7-9 to TRBJ1-1; 10 nucleotides match TRBD1. Germline lookup yields CDR1 SEHNR and CDR2 FQNEAQ (reference sequence). Losses at the gene ends were 1 base for V and 8 bases for J; bases not matched to a gene: 1. CDR3 length: 13 residues. This CDR3 reads CASSLGTGGEAFL. CDR3 DNA sequence: TGTGCCAGCAGCTTAGGGACAGGGGGGGAAGCTTTCCTT.

V usage is TRBV2 and J usage is TRBJ1-2; 8 positions agree with TRBD1. CDR3 length: 13 residues. Germline trimming cut 5 bases from V and 7 bases from J; bases unmatched to any gene: 6. From germline, CDR1 is SNHLY and CDR2 FYNNEI. Here the CDR3 reads CASSRTGSGGYTF. The CDR3 nucleotides read TGTGCCAGCAGTCGGACAGGGAGTGGTGGCTACACCTTC.

The chain joins TRBV7-8 to TRBJ2-5; unclear D gene. V lost 5 bases to trimming and J lost 1 base, with 11 bases between them. From germline, CDR1 is SGHVS and CDR2 FQNEAQ. CDR3 length: 14 amino acids. The CDR3 sequence is CASSLMPGQETQYF. In nucleotides, the CDR3 is TGTGCCAGCAGCCTGATGCCAGGCCAAGAGACCCAGTACTTC.

The chain couples TRBV6-1 to TRBJ2-7, with TRBD2 matching 11 bases. The germline CDR1 and CDR2 sequences are MNHNS and SASEGT. The CDR3 loop spans 15 amino acids. V was clipped by 7 bases and J by 5 bases; unmatched bases: 10. CDR3 bases: TGTGCCAGCACCACTACTAGCGGGAGCGTCCACGAGCAGTACTTC. It encodes CASTTTSGSVHEQYF.

Note on this clone: The junction shows a germline mismatch at one end, possibly a read error. The V and J genes are TRBV11-3 and TRBJ1-4, with no clear D. Germline loops: CDR1 SGHNT, CDR2 YENEEA. The CDR3 covers 17 residues. The CDR3 DNA reads as TGTGTCAGCAGCTTAGGTGCATGGGGAGGAGGCGATGAAAAACTGTTTTTT. It translates to CVSSLGAWGGGDEKLFF.

This chain links TRBV6-5 with TRBJ2-5, with 8 bases fitting TRBD1. V gave up 5 bases and J gave up 5 bases; unmatched junction bases: 4. The CDR3 is 13 residues long. Germline-derived CDR1 and CDR2 are MNHEY and SVGAGI. Here the CDR3 reads CASSQDRVETQYF. The CDR3 nucleotides read TGTGCCAGCAGTCAGGACAGGGTTGAGACCCAGTACTTC.

The V and J genes are TRBV18 and TRBJ2-1, with D maybe TRBD2 (6 bases). The CDR3 has 13 residues. Trimming took off 0 bases at V and 7 bases at J, with 7 bases between the two ends. The germline gives CDR1 KGHSH, CDR2 LQKENI. The CDR3 sequence: CASSPPGGNEQFF. The DNA of the CDR3 is TGTGCCAGCTCACCACCCGGAGGGAATGAGCAGTTCTTC.

The chain couples TRBV18 to TRBJ2-2; maybe TRBD1 (6 bases). V gave up 2 bases and J gave up 2 bases, with 12 bases separating them. Germline V gene data show CDR1 as KGHSH and CDR2 as LQKENI. The CDR3 is made up of 16 amino acids. The CDR3, as DNA: TGTGCCAGCTCACCATCCGTACAGGGTAACACCGGGGAGCTGTTTTTT. It yields the protein CASSPSVQGNTGELFF.